Each of the 17 T cell receptor beta chains below was sequenced from the same sample in a study of shared clonotypes between healthy human individuals. Only in-frame clones appear in the TCRdb table, and some are missing; sequencing was by immunoSEQ multiplex PCR. The sample records over a million clones, about 84% being singletons. Material for sequencing was memory CD4+ T cells from PBMCs. Subset given: CD45RA-negative fraction. These receptors all stem from a man between 18 and 35 years old in good health. Some clones in this sample may be carry-over from other donors' samples.

V usage is TRBV4-2 and J usage is TRBJ2-1; 7 bases are shared with TRBD2. This CDR3 region has 12 residues. Germline V gene lookup returns CDR1 LGHNA and CDR2 YNFKEQ. V lost 6 bases to trimming and J lost 7 bases; unmatched junction nucleotides: 3. In nucleotides, the CDR3 is TGTGCCAGCAGAAAACTAGCGAATGAGCAGTTCTTC. Its protein product is CASRKLANEQFF.

This clone appeared a single time. The chain carries TRBV27 and TRBJ1-4; maybe TRBD1 (6 bases). The germline V and J ends were trimmed by 2 bases and 7 bases, with 14 bases remaining between them. CDR1 and CDR2 (germline): MNHEY, SMNVEV (reference sequence). The CDR3 runs 15 residues. The CDR3, as DNA: TGTGCCAGCAGTTTACCGGGACAAGTACCTGAAAAACTGTTTTTT. Protein: CASSLPGQVPEKLFF.

The J gene is TRBJ2-2, the V gene TRBV10-3, with TRBD2 matching over 8 bases. Germline-derived CDR1 and CDR2 are ENHRY and SYGVKD. V gave up 6 bases and J gave up 2 bases; unmatched junction bases: 5. CDR3 length equals 15 residues. As DNA, the CDR3 is TGTGCCATCAGCTGGAGCGGGAGAAACACCGGGGAGCTGTTTTTT. This gives the protein CAISWSGRNTGELFF.

This chain connects TRBV6-1 to TRBJ2-6, with no clear D. V was clipped by 2 bases and J by 0 bases, with 11 bases between them. CDR1 and CDR2 from the germline V gene are MNHNS and SASEGT. The CDR3 sequence is 17 residues long. DNA of the CDR3: TGTGCCAGCAGTGAACTTAATAAGGGCTCTGGGGCCAACGTCCTGACTTTC. Translated: CASSELNKGSGANVLTF.

This clone came up a few times. This rearrangement joins TRBV2 to TRBJ2-7; D ambiguous. CDR1 and CDR2 (germline): SNHLY, FYNNEI. The CDR3 consists of 11 residues. Trimming cost V 7 bases and J 1 base, with 5 bases left between them. Here the CDR3 DNA reads TGTGCCAGCACCGCATCCTACGAGCAGTACTTC. Translated: CASTASYEQYF.

This clone was detected many times. This chain connects TRBV28 to TRBJ2-7; D may correspond to TRBD1 or TRBD2 (5 bases each). Germline V lookup: CDR1 MDHEN, CDR2 SYDVKM. V lost 2 bases and J 3 bases, leaving 11 bases between the germline ends. The length of the CDR3 is 14 residues. The CDR3 coding sequence is TGTGCCAGCAGTTTAGAGGGCAGGGACTACGAGCAGTACTTC. Its protein is CASSLEGRDYEQYF.

The chain couples TRBV6-1 to TRBJ2-3, with 10 bases lining up with TRBD2. With V trimmed by 8 bases and J by 2 bases, 7 bases remained unmatched. This CDR3 contains 15 residues. The germline V gene has CDR1 MNHNS and CDR2 SASEGT. The CDR3 bases are TGTGCCAGCGGGGACACTAGCGGGAACACAGATACGCAGTATTTT. Translated, it gives CASGDTSGNTDTQYF.

This chain uses TRBV6-1 with TRBJ2-1; possibly TRBD2 for D (6 bases). The CDR3 is 13 amino acids. Germline loops: CDR1 MNHNS, CDR2 SASEGT. Trimming cost V 0 bases and J 11 bases, with 11 bases left between them. DNA for the CDR3: TGTGCCAGCAGTGAAGCTCTAGCGAATAAGCAGTTCTTC. It translates to CASSEALANKQFF.

This clone has a count of ten or more. This sample also contains other DNA sequences that code for the same CDR3. This rearrangement joins TRBV6-1 to TRBJ2-2; 10 bases fit TRBD1. The CDR3 has 15 amino acids. V shed 5 bases, J shed 4 bases, and the junction held 4 bases outside the gene matches. Germline V gene sequence: CDR1 MNHNS, CDR2 SASEGT. CDR3 DNA: TGTGCCAGCAGTAGACAGGGGGCGGTCACCGGGGAGCTGTTTTTT. As protein: CASSRQGAVTGELFF.

This clone occurred a few times. The rearrangement links TRBV9 to TRBJ2-1; 13 positions match TRBD2. The germline CDR1 and CDR2 sequences are SGDLS and YYNGEE. Germline trimming cut 6 bases from V and 6 bases from J; bases unmatched to any gene: 9. The CDR3 spans 16 residues. The CDR3 loop reads CASTTGLAGFGNEQFF. CDR3 nucleotide sequence: TGTGCCAGCACCACGGGACTAGCGGGATTCGGCAATGAGCAGTTCTTC.

The chain couples TRBV7-2 to TRBJ2-7; 11 nucleotides match TRBD2. V dropped 3 bases and J dropped 5; count of bases not matched to a gene: 9. CDR1 and CDR2 from the germline V gene are SGHTA and FQGNSA. There are 16 residues in the CDR3. CDR3 amino acids: CASSFRLAGGYNEQYF. CDR3 nucleotides: TGTGCCAGCAGCTTTCGTCTAGCGGGAGGTTATAACGAGCAGTACTTC. Supplemented by reference TRBV7-2 and TRBJ2-7, the full variable domain reads GAGVSQSPSNKVTEKGKDVELRCDPISGHTALYWYRQSLGQGLEFLIYFQGNSAPDKSGLPSDRFSAERTGGSVSTLTIQRTQQEDSAVYLCASSFRLAGGYNEQYFGPGTRLTVT.

This clone was observed a few times. A clone one base away is much larger, so this may be a read error. This chain links TRBV28 with TRBJ2-7; D gene unclear. V was shortened by 5 bases and J by 0 bases, with 2 bases between the two germline ends. Germline V gene sequence: CDR1 MDHEN, CDR2 SYDVKM. The CDR3 has 11 amino acids. This chain's CDR3 is CASSASYEQYF. DNA of the CDR3: TGTGCCAGCAGTGCCTCCTACGAGCAGTACTTC.

The chain couples TRBV27 to TRBJ1-2; tentatively, D is TRBD1 (6 bases). The CDR3 totals 13 residues. Germline V gene lookup returns CDR1 MNHEY and CDR2 SMNVEV (reference sequence). The V end was cut by 3 bases, the J end by 8 bases, with 13 bases between. CDR3 DNA: TGTGCCAGCAGTTTGTTTAGGGGGTCCGGCTACACCTTC. Translated, it gives CASSLFRGSGYTF.

The rearrangement joins TRBV5-6 to TRBJ2-1, with D unresolved. The CDR3 sequence is 15 residues long. In germline, CDR1 is SGHDT, CDR2 YYEEEE. V shed 0 bases and J shed 2 bases, with 9 bases lying between them. CDR3 nucleotide sequence: TGTGCCAGCAGCTTGGGCGCAGCCCCCTACAATGAGCAGTTCTTC. Protein: CASSLGAAPYNEQFF.

The chain joins TRBV7-2 to TRBJ1-5; D gene unclear. This CDR3 comprises 15 residues. Germline assignment: CDR1 SGHTA and CDR2 FQGNSA. Trimming shortened V by 2 bases and J by 4 bases, and 12 bases separated the two germline ends. The CDR3 loop reads CASSLSTVGNQPQHF. The CDR3 DNA reads TGTGCCAGCAGCTTAAGTACAGTCGGAAATCAGCCCCAGCATTTT.

V gene TRBV6-6 combines with J gene TRBJ1-4, with D perhaps TRBD1 (6 bases). Trimming left V 10 bases short and J 8 bases short, with 17 bases between. Germline CDR1 is MNHNY and CDR2 is SVGAGI (reference sequence). The CDR3 is 13 amino acids. The CDR3 bases are TGTGCCACCCAAGGGACAATGACCGAAAAACTGTTTTTT. Encoded protein: CATQGTMTEKLFF.

This clone appeared once. The chain has TRBV5-1 and TRBJ1-5; D remains ambiguous. The CDR3 runs to 13 residues. CDR1 SGHRS and CDR2 YFSETQ come from the germline V gene. V gave up 0 bases and J gave up 5 bases, with 6 bases separating them. The DNA of the CDR3 is TGCGCCAGCAGCTTGGGGAAGGATCAGCCCCAGCATTTT. It codes for CASSLGKDQPQHF.